This TCR beta chain came from a study of T-cell reconstitution after alpha-beta-depleted transplantation in children. The TCRbeta library was prepared with unique molecular identifiers. TCRdb re-called the PCR reads with MiXCR, one entry per CDR3 protein. Here the sample spans roughly 500,000 distinct CDR3 sequences, more than 9% being singletons. Study-level points and caveats: Where alpha-beta T cells came from about two months after transplant was reportedly several hundred expanded graft clones. Recipient T cells and thymic progenitors that survived were the source of the high TCRbeta diversity seen at day 60 in some patients. T cells produced anew were the main source of T-cell counts and diversity one year after transplant.

This clonotype has at least ten counts. The antigen remains undetermined. This material consisted of PBMCs, taken before TCRalphabeta/CD19-depleted stem cell transplant. This receptor was identified in a child aged 2 to 15 with inherited bone marrow failure, due to receive a stem cell transplant.

CDR3: CASSQEPGLGIYEQYF. The CDR3 DNA reads as TGCGCCAGCAGCCAAGAACCGGGACTAGGGATCTACGAGCAGTACTTC. This chain links TRBV4-1 with TRBJ2-7; 8 nucleotides agree with TRBD2. V dropped 0 bases and J dropped 3; count of bases not matched to a gene: 7. The V gene's germline CDR1 is MGHRA and CDR2 YSYEKL. CDR3 length: 16 residues.